The 7 T cell receptor beta chains listed next were all sequenced from one sample in a study of T cell responses to AZD1222 COVID-19 vaccine. The protocol was immunoSEQ multiplex PCR, while the TCRdb copy is restricted to in-frame clones and leaves out a portion. The sample records some 130,000 clones, 89% being singletons. The sample consisted of peripheral blood, taken on day 0 of AZD1222 vaccination. All receptors come from an adult in good health.

CDR3 bases: TGCGCCAGCAGCTCACCGAGAAACGGGACAGGCTACGAGCAGTACTTC. Protein sequence: CASSSPRNGTGYEQYF. The V gene is TRBV5-1, the J gene TRBJ2-7; 8 positions match TRBD1. V lost 3 bases and J lost 3; bases outside the gene matches: 11. The CDR3 runs to 16 residues. CDR1 SGHRS and CDR2 YFSETQ come from the germline V gene.

The chain joins TRBV9 to TRBJ1-3, with D unresolved. Trimming shortened V by 0 bases and J by 3 bases, and 4 bases separated the two germline ends. From germline, CDR1 is SGDLS and CDR2 YYNGEE. CDR3 length equals 13 residues. The CDR3 spells CASSVEGGNTIYF. CDR3 coding DNA: TGTGCCAGCAGCGTAGAGGGTGGAAACACCATATATTTT. Using reference TRBV9 and TRBJ1-3 for the parts outside the CDR3, the full variable domain is DSGVTQTPKHLITATGQRVTLRCSPRSGDLSVYWYQQSLDQGLQFLIQYYNGEERAKGNILERFSAQQFPDLHSELNLSSLELGDSALYFCASSVEGGNTIYFGEGSWLTVV.

The chain is built from TRBV13 and TRBJ2-7; no clear D gene. V lost 5 bases to trimming and J lost 6 bases, with 14 bases between them. In germline, CDR1 is PRHDT, CDR2 FYEKMQ (reference sequence). This CDR3 comprises 13 residues. CDR3: CASSPPLLGEQYF. As DNA, the CDR3 is TGTGCCAGCAGCCCTCCGCTACTGGGCGAGCAGTACTTC.

V and J are TRBV7-9 and TRBJ1-1; a weak D match, TRBD1 (5 bases). The germline V and J ends were trimmed by 5 bases and 3 bases, with 16 bases remaining between them. The CDR3 extends over 15 amino acids. Germline V gives CDR1 SEHNR, CDR2 FQNEAQ (reference sequence). In nucleotides, the CDR3 is TGTGCCAGCAGCCGAGACTTTTCGGGGGACACTGAAGCTTTCTTT. This gives the protein CASSRDFSGDTEAFF.

V usage is TRBV23-1 and J usage is TRBJ1-1; 10 bases map to TRBD1. TRBV23-1 is annotated as an ORF whose role is uncertain. The V gene end was trimmed by 4 bases and the J gene end by 10 bases; junction bases not matched to a gene: 6. CDR3 length equals 13 residues. CDR3 DNA sequence: TGCGCCAGCAGTCCAAAAGGACAGGGGGGAGCTTTCTTT. Translating it yields CASSPKGQGGAFF.

As DNA, the CDR3 is TGTGCCAGCAGTACGGGACTAGCGGGGAAGAATGAGCAGTTCTTC. The encoded protein is CASSTGLAGKNEQFF. The rearrangement links TRBV6-2 or TRBV6-3 to TRBJ2-1; 13 bases fit TRBD2. This CDR3 has 15 amino acids. The ends lost 5 bases at V and 7 bases at J; junction bases unmatched: 5. Germline assignment: CDR1 MNHEY and CDR2 SVGEGT.

The V call is TRBV24-1, the J call TRBJ2-1; D gene uncertain. The CDR3 covers 13 residues. Deletions cut 3 bases from V and 6 bases from J, with 8 bases between. Germline assignment: CDR1 KGHDR and CDR2 SFDVKD. Here the CDR3 reads CATSDVSSNEQFF. CDR3 sequence (DNA): TGTGCCACCAGTGATGTTAGTAGCAATGAGCAGTTCTTC.